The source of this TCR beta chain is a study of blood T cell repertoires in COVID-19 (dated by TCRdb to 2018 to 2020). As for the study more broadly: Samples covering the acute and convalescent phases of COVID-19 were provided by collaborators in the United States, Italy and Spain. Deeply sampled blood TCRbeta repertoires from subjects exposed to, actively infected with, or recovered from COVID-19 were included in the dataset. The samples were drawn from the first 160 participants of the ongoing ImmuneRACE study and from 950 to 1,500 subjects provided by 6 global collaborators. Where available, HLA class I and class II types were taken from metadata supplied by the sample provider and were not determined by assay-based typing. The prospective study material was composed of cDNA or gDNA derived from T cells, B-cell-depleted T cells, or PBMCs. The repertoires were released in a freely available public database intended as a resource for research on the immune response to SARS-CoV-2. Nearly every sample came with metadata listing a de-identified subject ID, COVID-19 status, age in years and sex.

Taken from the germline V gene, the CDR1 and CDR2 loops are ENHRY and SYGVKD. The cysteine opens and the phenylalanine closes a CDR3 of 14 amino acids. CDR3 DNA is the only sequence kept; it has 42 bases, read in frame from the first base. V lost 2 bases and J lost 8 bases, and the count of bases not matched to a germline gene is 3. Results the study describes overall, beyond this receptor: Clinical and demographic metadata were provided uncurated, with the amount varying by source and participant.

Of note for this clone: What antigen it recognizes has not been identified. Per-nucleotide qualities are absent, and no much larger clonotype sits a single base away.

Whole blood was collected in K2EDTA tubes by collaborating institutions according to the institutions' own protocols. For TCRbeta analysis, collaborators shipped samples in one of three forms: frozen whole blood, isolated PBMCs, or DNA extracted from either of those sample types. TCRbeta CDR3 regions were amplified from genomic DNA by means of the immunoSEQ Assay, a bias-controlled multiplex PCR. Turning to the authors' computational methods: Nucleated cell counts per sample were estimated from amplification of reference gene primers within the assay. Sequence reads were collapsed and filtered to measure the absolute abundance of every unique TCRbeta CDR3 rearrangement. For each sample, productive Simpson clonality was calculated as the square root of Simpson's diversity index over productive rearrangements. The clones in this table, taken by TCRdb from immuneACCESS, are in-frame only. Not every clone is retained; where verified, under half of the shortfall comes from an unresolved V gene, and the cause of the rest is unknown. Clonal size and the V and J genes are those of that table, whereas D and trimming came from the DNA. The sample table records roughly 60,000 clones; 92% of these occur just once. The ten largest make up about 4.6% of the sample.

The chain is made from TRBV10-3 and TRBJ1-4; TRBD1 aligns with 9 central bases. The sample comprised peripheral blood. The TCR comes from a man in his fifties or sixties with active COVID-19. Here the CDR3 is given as CAISEDRGGEKLFF. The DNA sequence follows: TGTGCCATCAGTGAGGACAGGGGGGGAGAAAAACTGTTTTTT.